This T cell receptor beta chain stems from a study of blood T cell repertoires in COVID-19. Libraries were prepared by immunoSEQ multiplex PCR; TCRdb keeps only in-frame clonotypes and omits some of them. Counted here are around 180,000 clones, 84% occurring once; the ten biggest clones make up 12%. Germline lookup yields CDR1 KGHSH and CDR2 LQKENI. This CDR3 is 13 amino acids long. V shed 5 bases and J shed 1 base, with 8 bases lying between them. The chain combines TRBV18 with TRBJ1-1, with D tentatively TRBD1 (6 bases). Specimen: PBMCs or T cells enriched from blood (not recorded which). The clonotype was recovered from a man between 45 and 60 years old who had recovered from COVID-19. The CDR3 loop is CASSSTGNTEAFF. CDR3 in DNA: TGTGCCAGCTCATCGACAGGGAACACTGAAGCTTTCTTT. Combining the CDR3 with reference TRBV18 and TRBJ1-1 gives the whole variable domain NAGVMQNPRHLVRRRGQEARLRCSPMKGHSHVYWYRQLPEEGLKFMVYLQKENIIDESGMPKERFSAEFPKEGPSILRIQQVVRGDSAAYFCASSSTGNTEAFFGQGTRLTVV.